This T cell receptor (beta chain) originates from a study of beta chain features in type 1 diabetes (dated by TCRdb to the late 2010s). The study in broad terms: Mean age, gender distribution, total cell number and subset yield did not differ between patients and healthy donors. A total of about 100,000,000 sorted cells were examined across all samples, and RNA yield correlated strongly with the number of cells per subset. In the study, recently diagnosed type 1 diabetes patients and matched healthy donors were compared on the TCRB repertoires of their sorted circulating CD4+ T cell subsets. Naive and central memory subsets were obtained from all 28 donors, but regulatory and stem cell-like memory subsets were isolated from only 8 patients and roughly eight healthy donors. The research as a whole found: Because cDNA was sequenced instead of genomic DNA, highly expressing activated cells could be over-represented, though the groups showed no difference in activation or CD3 levels. Patients with type 1 diabetes made fewer insertions and deleted more nucleotides at VDJ recombination sites, implying thymic rearrangement abnormalities. PCR might favor shorter templates, but patient and control samples were amplified and corrected together, so any skew would affect both groups equally. Because small numbers of individuals were included in the HLA sub-analyses, any influence of HLA type on TCRB rearrangement was left unresolved. The naive, central memory and regulatory TCRB repertoires appeared to resemble one another more closely among patients than among healthy donors. In all four CD4+ subsets, TCRB CDR3 length was moderately but significantly shorter in type 1 diabetes patients.

Each donor gave one peripheral blood draw, averaging approximately 120 mL, which was collected into heparinised tubes. Naive, central memory, regulatory and stem cell-like memory CD4+ T cells were sorted on a BD FACSAria II using a panel including CD45RO, CCR7, CD25, CD127, CD95 and CD27. A purity above 98% was achieved for all sorted populations. PBMCs were isolated right away by Lymphoprep density gradient centrifugation and were stained directly, without culture. Samples were stained and sorted in pairs, with one healthy donor and one patient per experiment, so that batch effects were minimized. This clone was seen only a few times. No cognate antigen has been identified for it. No base qualities exist here, and no much larger clone lies one base off it. V is cut by 8 bases and J by 10 bases, and the space between the germline ends is 17 bases. Including the terminal cysteine and phenylalanine, the CDR3 comprises 13 residues. Here the CDR3 DNA is all that survives: 39 bases in frame from base 1. The germline V gene specifies MNHEY as CDR1 and SVGAGI as CDR2.

The entire amount of isolated RNA was reverse transcribed using the High Capacity cDNA Reverse Transcription Kit, so the sequenced TCRB transcripts were expressed ones. Deep immunoSEQ sequencing was applied to naive, central memory and regulatory T cell samples, giving an average of roughly 3.5 million total reads per sample. After sorted cells were lysed in RLT buffer, RNA was extracted with DNase-treated RNeasy Micro or Mini kits, with the choice depending on cell number. Each cell subset was processed on its own to prevent cross-contamination, while patient and healthy donor samples were processed together. The immunoSEQ multiplex PCR was used to amplify TCRB sequences from cDNA, generating 87-bp fragments that spanned the CDR3 region. The amplicons were sequenced using the Illumina HiSeq platform. For the original study's pipeline: Synthetic template baselines were used to correct PCR bias computationally, reads within Hamming distance 2 were collapsed, and singletons that could not be merged were discarded. By aligning reads against IMGT, V, D and J genes, CDR3 length, and insertions or deletions at six rearrangement sites were assigned. Within each subset, clonotype counts were normalized to the number of sorted cells before true diversity and Gini coefficients were calculated with the tcR R package. The overlap coefficient, calculated on TCRB nucleotide sequences, was used to measure repertoire sharing. As a proxy for the pre-selection repertoire, out-of-frame TCRB sequences from naive cells were analyzed. TCRdb took over this immuneACCESS table, retaining in-frame rearrangements with V and J assigned. Such tables are incomplete; in checked studies, under half of the missing clones stem from an unresolved V gene, and the remainder is unexplained. V and J calls and clone size are copied from that table; D and trimming were computed from the DNA. Across this sample there are hundreds of thousands of clones, with around a sixth seen only once. The ten largest clones capture approximately 0.093% of the sample.

Sequences were obtained from naive CD4+ T cells from blood. Read against the paper, the sample's cell subset or site label means: true naive CD4+ T cells. This clonotype originated in a young man in good health. Recombination linked TRBV6-5 to TRBJ1-4; the D segment could be TRBD1, given 5 matching bases. The CDR3 protein is CASGGGARGKLFF. The nucleotides read TGTGCCAGCGGAGGAGGGGCTCGGGGAAAACTGTTTTTT.